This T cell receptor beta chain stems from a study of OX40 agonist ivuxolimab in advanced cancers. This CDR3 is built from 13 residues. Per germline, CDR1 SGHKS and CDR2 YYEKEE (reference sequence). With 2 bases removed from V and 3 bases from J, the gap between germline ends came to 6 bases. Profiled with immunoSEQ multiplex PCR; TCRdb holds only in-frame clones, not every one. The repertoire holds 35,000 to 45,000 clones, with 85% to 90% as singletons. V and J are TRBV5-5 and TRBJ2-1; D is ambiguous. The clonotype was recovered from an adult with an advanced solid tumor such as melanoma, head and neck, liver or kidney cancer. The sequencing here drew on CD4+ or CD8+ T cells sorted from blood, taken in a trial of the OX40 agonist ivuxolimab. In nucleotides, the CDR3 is TGTGCCAGCAGCTTCGGCAGCTACAATGAGCAGTTCTTC. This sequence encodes CASSFGSYNEQFF.